One and the same sample provided the 6 T cell receptor beta chains below, sequenced in a study of OX40 agonist ivuxolimab in advanced cancers. Produced via immunoSEQ multiplex PCR; TCRdb's table is partial and in-frame only. The sample lists approximately 40,000 clones, approximately 92% seen once, with roughly 9.8% in the top ten. Sample: CD4+ or CD8+ T cells sorted from blood, taken in a trial of the OX40 agonist ivuxolimab. Source of these receptors: an adult with an advanced solid tumor such as melanoma, head and neck, liver or kidney cancer.

CDR3 in DNA: TGTGCCAGCAGTGAAACCGGGACAGGGTCTGAAGCTTTCTTT. It yields the protein CASSETGTGSEAFF. The chain couples TRBV6-1 to TRBJ1-1, with 9 bases that match TRBD1. The CDR3 has 14 residues. The ends lost 2 bases at V and 6 bases at J; junction bases unmatched: 4. The germline CDR1 and CDR2 sequences are MNHNS and SASEGT.

This clone was recorded only once. The chain uses TRBV28 and TRBJ2-3, with no clear D. Trimming removed 6 bases from V and 4 bases from J, with 17 bases in between. Germline CDR1 MDHEN, CDR2 SYDVKM. This CDR3 contains 15 residues. The CDR3 reads CASSNPRSGPDTQYF. CDR3 DNA: TGTGCCAGCAGCAACCCCAGGAGTGGCCCAGATACGCAGTATTTT.

This clone was seen just once. The rearrangement uses TRBV9 and TRBJ1-1; D remains ambiguous. CDR3 size: 14 residues. V was pared by 0 bases and J by 0 bases, with 6 bases between. From germline, CDR1 is SGDLS and CDR2 YYNGEE. The CDR3 region has the DNA TGTGCCAGCAGCGTAGATGGAGTGAACACTGAAGCTTTCTTT. This translates into CASSVDGVNTEAFF.

The gene calls are TRBV11-3 and TRBJ2-2; 8 nucleotides align to TRBD2. The CDR3 consists of 18 residues. J was trimmed by 7 bases and V by 0 bases; bases with no gene match: 13. Per the germline V gene, CDR1 is SGHNT and CDR2 is YENEEA. CDR3 nucleotide sequence: TGTGCCAGCAGCTTAGATAACGACGGGAGGGCCCCGATCGGGGAGCTGTTTTTT. Translation: CASSLDNDGRAPIGELFF.

This chain links TRBV5-1 with TRBJ1-1, with D perhaps matching TRBD1 (6 bases). The V end lost 5 bases, the J end lost 0 bases, and 17 bases lay between the germline ends. The CDR3 extends over 16 amino acids. CDR1 is SGHRS, CDR2 YFSETQ, per germline. The CDR3 reads CASRPGQREMNTEAFF. The CDR3 DNA reads as TGCGCCAGCAGGCCGGGACAAAGGGAGATGAACACTGAAGCTTTCTTT.

This clone was observed a single time. This chain links TRBV9 with TRBJ2-3; possibly TRBD2 for D (6 bases). The V gene lost 6 bases and the J gene lost 5 bases, with 13 bases spanning the gap. CDR1 and CDR2 from the germline V gene are SGDLS and YYNGEE. CDR3 length: 13 residues. This CDR3 is CASNGGGGDTQYF. The CDR3 DNA sequence: TGTGCCAGCAACGGGGGAGGAGGAGATACGCAGTATTTT.